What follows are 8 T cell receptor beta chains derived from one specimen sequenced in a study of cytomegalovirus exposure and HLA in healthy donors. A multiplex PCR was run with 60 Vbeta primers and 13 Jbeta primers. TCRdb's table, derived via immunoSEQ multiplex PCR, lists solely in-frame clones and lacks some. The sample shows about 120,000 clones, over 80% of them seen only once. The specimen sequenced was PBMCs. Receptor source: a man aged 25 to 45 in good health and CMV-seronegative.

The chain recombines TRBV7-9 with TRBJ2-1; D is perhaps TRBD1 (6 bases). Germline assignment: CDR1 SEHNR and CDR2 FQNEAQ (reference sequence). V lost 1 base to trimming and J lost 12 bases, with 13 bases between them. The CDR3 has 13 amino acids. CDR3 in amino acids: CASSLEGPQGQFF. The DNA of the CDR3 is TGTGCCAGCAGCTTAGAGGGCCCACAGGGGCAGTTCTTC.

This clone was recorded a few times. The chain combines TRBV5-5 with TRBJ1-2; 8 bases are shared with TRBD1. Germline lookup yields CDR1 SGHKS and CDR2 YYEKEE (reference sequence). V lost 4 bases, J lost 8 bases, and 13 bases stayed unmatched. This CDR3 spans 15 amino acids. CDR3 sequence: CASSLWTGSLPGYTF. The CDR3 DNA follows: TGTGCCAGCAGCCTCTGGACAGGGTCCCTTCCAGGCTACACCTTC.

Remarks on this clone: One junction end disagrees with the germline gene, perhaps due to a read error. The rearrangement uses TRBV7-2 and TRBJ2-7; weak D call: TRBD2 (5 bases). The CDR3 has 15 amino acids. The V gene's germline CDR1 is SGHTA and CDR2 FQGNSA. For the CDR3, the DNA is TGTGCCAACAGCCCCGGGATCGGCCACAACTACGAGCAGTACTTC. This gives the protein CANSPGIGHNYEQYF.

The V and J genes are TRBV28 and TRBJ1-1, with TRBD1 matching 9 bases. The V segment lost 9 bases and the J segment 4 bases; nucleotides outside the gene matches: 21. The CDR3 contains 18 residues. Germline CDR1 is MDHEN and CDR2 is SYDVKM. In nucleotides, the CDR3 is TGTGCCAGTAAAAGGTGGGCCGGGACAGGGAGGGAGGGCACTGAAGCTTTCTTT. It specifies CASKRWAGTGREGTEAFF.

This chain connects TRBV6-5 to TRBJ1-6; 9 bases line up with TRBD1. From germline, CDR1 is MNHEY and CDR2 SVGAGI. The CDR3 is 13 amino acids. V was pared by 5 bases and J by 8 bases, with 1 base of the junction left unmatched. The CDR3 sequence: CASSRQGDSPLHF. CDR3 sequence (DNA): TGTGCCAGCAGTCGACAGGGGGATTCACCCCTCCACTTT.

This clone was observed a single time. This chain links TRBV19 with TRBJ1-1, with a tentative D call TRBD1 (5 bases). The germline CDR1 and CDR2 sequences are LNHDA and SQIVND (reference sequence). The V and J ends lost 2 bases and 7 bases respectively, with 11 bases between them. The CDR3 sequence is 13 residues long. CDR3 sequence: CASSIKSGGEAFF. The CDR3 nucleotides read TGTGCCAGTAGTATAAAATCGGGGGGTGAAGCTTTCTTT.

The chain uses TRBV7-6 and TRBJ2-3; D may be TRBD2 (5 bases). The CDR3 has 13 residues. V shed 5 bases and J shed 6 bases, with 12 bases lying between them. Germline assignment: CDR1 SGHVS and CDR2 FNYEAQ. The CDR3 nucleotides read TGTGCCAGCAGCCCGGCGGAGGTTGATACGCAGTATTTT. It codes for CASSPAEVDTQYF.

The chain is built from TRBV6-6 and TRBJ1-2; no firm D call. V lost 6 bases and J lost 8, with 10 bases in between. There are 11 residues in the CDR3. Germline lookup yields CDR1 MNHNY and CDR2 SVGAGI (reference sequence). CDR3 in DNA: TGTGCCAGCAGACAACCTTGGGGCTACACCTTC. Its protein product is CASRQPWGYTF.